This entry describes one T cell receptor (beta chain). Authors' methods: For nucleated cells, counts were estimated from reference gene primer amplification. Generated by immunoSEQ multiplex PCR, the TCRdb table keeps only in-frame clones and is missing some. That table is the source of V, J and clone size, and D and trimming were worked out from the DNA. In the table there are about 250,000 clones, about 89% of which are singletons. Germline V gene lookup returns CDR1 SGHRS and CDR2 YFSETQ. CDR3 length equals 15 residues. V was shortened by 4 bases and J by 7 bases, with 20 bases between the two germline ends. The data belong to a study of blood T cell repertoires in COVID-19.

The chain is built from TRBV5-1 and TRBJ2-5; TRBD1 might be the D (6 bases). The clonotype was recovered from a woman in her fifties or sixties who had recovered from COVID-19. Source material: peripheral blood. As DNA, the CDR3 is TGCGCCAGCAGCCCCAGTGGGGATTCACAGGGGACCCAGTACTTC. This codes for CASSPSGDSQGTQYF.